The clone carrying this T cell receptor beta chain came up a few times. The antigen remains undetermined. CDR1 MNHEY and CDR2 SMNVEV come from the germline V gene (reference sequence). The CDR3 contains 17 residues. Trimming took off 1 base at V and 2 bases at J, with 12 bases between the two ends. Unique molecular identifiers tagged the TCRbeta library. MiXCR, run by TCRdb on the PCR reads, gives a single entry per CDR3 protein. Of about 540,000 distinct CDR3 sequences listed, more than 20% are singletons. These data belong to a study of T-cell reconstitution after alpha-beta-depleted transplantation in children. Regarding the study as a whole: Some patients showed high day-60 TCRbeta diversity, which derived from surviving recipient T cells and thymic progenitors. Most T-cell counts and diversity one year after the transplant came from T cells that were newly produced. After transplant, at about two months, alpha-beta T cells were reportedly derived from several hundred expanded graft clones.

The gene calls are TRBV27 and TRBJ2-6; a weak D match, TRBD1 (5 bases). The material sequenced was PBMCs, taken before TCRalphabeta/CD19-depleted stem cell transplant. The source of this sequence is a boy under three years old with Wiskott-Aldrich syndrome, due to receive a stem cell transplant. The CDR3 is CASSLFVRGAGANVLTF. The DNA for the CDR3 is TGTGCCAGCAGTTTATTCGTTAGGGGCGCTGGGGCCAACGTCCTGACTTTC.